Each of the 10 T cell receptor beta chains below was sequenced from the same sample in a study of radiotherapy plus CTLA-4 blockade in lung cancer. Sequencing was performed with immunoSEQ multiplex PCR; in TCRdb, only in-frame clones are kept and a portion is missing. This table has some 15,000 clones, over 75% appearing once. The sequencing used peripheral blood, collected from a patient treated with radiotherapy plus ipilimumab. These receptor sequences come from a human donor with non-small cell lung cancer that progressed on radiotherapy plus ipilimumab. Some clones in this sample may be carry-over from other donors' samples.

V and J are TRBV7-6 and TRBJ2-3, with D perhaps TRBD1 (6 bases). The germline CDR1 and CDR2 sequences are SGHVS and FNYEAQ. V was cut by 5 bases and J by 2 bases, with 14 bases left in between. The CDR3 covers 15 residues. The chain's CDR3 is CASSHRQDLTDTQYF. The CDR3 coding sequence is TGTGCCAGCAGCCACCGACAGGACCTCACAGATACGCAGTATTTT.

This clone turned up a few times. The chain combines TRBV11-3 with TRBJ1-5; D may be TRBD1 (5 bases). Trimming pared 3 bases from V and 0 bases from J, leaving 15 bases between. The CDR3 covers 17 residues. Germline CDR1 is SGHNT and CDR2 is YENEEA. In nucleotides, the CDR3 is TGTGCCAGCAGCTTGGGGGGGGGTCGGGATAGCAATCAGCCCCAGCATTTT. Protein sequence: CASSLGGGRDSNQPQHF.

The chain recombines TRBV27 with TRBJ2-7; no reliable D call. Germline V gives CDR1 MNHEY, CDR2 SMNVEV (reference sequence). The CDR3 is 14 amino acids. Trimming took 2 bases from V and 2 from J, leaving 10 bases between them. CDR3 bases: TGTGCCAGCAGTTTAAATTCGGTACCCTACGAGCAGTACTTC. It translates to CASSLNSVPYEQYF.

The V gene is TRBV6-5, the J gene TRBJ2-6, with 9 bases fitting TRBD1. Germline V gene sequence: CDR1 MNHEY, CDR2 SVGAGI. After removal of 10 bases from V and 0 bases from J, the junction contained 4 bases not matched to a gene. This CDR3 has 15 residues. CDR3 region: CATGTGYSGANVLTF. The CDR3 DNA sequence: TGTGCCACCGGGACAGGGTACTCTGGGGCCAACGTCCTGACTTTC.

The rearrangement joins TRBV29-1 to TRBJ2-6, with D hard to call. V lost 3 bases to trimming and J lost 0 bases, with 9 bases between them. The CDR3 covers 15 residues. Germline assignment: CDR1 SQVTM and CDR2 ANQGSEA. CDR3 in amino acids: CSVETPGSGANVLTF. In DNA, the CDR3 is TGCAGCGTTGAGACCCCAGGCTCTGGGGCCAACGTCCTGACTTTC.

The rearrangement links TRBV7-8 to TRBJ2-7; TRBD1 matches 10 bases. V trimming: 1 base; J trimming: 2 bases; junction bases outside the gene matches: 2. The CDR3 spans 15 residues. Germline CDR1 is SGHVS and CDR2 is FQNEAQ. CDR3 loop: CASSLEDRGTYEQYF. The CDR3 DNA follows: TGTGCCAGCAGCTTAGAGGACAGGGGGACCTACGAGCAGTACTTC. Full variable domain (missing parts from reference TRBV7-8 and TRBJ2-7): GAGVSQSPRYKVAKRGQDVALRCDPISGHVSLFWYQQALGQGPEFLTYFQNEAQLDKSGLPSDRFFAERPEGSVSTLKIQRTQQEDSAVYLCASSLEDRGTYEQYFGPGTRLTVT.

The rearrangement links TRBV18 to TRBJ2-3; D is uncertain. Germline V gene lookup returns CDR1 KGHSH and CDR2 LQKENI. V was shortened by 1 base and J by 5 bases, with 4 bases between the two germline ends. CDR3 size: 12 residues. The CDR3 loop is CASSPQLDTQYF. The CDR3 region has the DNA TGTGCCAGCTCACCACAACTAGATACGCAGTATTTT.

The CDR3 sequence is CASSPRGGAHEQYF. As DNA, the CDR3 is TGTGCCAGCAGCCCGAGGGGGGGGGCACACGAGCAGTACTTC. The chain is built from TRBV7-9 and TRBJ2-7, with D possibly TRBD2 on 7 matching bases. The V end was cut by 5 bases, the J end by 5 bases, with 16 bases between. Germline V gives CDR1 SEHNR, CDR2 FQNEAQ (reference sequence). This CDR3 comprises 14 residues.

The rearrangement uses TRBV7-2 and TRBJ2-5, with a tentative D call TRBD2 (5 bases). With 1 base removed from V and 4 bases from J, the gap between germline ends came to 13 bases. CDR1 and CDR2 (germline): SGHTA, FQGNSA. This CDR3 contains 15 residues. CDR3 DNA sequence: TGTGCCAGCAGCTTAGATCCGGGGTCGAGAGAGACCCAGTACTTC. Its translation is CASSLDPGSRETQYF.

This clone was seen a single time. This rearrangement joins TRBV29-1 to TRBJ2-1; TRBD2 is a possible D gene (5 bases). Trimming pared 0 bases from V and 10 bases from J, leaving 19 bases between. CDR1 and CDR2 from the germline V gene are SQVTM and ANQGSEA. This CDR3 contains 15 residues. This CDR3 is CSVEDRSHGSLEQFF. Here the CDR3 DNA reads TGCAGCGTTGAAGATCGTAGCCATGGGAGTTTGGAGCAGTTCTTC.